Listed below are T cell receptor beta chains from one sample, sequenced in a study of PD-L1 blockade in urothelial cancer. Some clones are missing from TCRdb's copy, which holds only in-frame ones; the method was immunoSEQ multiplex PCR. The table has 80,000 to 95,000 clones, approximately 82% seen once. The source was PBMCs, collected around atezolizumab (anti-PD-L1) treatment. The receptors here all came from an older man with urothelial cancer. Each CDR3 is given with its conserved first and last residue. The D gene is left open where the match is weak. Clone sizes are given selectively: once, few, many, or a class where the clone is expanded.

D gene	clone size	V gene	J gene	CDR3 protein	CDR3 DNA
NA	NA	TRBV7-2	TRBJ2-7	CASSLSGYGYEQYF	TGTGCCAGCAGCCTTAGCGGATACGGCTACGAGCAGTACTTC
NA	few	TRBV11-2	TRBJ1-3	CAGTGKGSGNTIYF	TGTGCCGGCACAGGGAAGGGGTCTGGAAACACCATATATTTT
TRBD1	NA	TRBV2	TRBJ1-2	CASSSTRQGGDGYTF	TGTGCCAGCAGTTCAACCCGACAAGGGGGCGATGGCTACACCTTC
NA	NA	TRBV4-1	TRBJ2-7	CASSQEETRGDYEQYF	TGCGCCAGCAGCCAAGAAGAGACCAGGGGAGACTACGAGCAGTACTTC
NA	once	TRBV28	TRBJ2-7	CASSPGTPGYEQYF	TGTGCCAGCAGTCCCGGGACTCCCGGCTACGAGCAGTACTTC
TRBD2	NA	TRBV28	TRBJ2-2	CASSLFGGEGTGELFF	TGTGCCAGCAGCCTATTCGGGGGGGAAGGAACCGGGGAGCTGTTTTTT
NA	NA	TRBV10-2	TRBJ1-3	CASSEFTVLSGNTIYF	TGCGCCAGCAGCGAATTTACGGTGCTCTCTGGAAACACCATATATTTT
NA	NA	TRBV12-5	TRBJ2-3	CASGSLGGGDTQYF	TGTGCTAGTGGTTCTCTTGGGGGGGGCGATACGCAGTATTTT
TRBD2	NA	TRBV7-3	TRBJ2-5	CASSLNLAGREETQYF	TGTGCCAGCAGCTTAAACCTAGCGGGTCGGGAAGAGACCCAGTACTTC
NA	NA	TRBV18	TRBJ1-4	CASSLGEGEKLFF	TGTGCCAGCTCACTCGGGGAGGGTGAAAAACTGTTTTTT
NA	NA	TRBV9	TRBJ2-2	CASSVDFDTGELFF	TGTGCCAGCAGCGTAGATTTCGACACCGGGGAGCTGTTTTTT
NA	NA	TRBV15	TRBJ2-7	CATSRDLQGREQYF	TGTGCCACCAGCAGAGATTTACAGGGTCGCGAGCAGTACTTC
TRBD1	once	TRBV30	TRBJ2-5	CAWRRQGRETQYF	TGTGCCTGGAGGAGACAGGGCAGAGAGACCCAGTACTTC
TRBD1	NA	TRBV5-4	TRBJ1-4	CASSLDRGDEKLFF	TGTGCCAGCAGCTTGGACAGGGGAGATGAAAAACTGTTTTTT
TRBD1	NA	TRBV5-6	TRBJ2-1	CASRQGAGSYNEQFF	TGTGCCAGCAGGCAGGGGGCAGGATCCTACAATGAGCAGTTCTTC
TRBD1	NA	TRBV5-8	TRBJ2-5	CASSPGLRGLETQYF	TGTGCCAGCAGCCCTGGGCTCAGGGGGCTCGAGACCCAGTACTTC
NA	once	TRBV7-3	TRBJ1-2	CASSLGGDDYTF	TGTGCCAGCAGCTTAGGAGGGGACGACTACACCTTC
NA	NA	TRBV7-6	TRBJ2-5	CASSLDREETQYF	TGTGCCAGCAGCTTAGACAGGGAAGAGACCCAGTACTTC
NA	once	TRBV2	TRBJ1-2	CASSLTGIAQGYTF	TGTGCCAGCAGTCTCACCGGGATTGCCCAAGGCTACACCTTC
NA	NA	TRBV5-6	TRBJ1-1	CASSFLGGTEAFF	TGTGCCAGCAGCTTTCTGGGGGGCACTGAAGCTTTCTTT